Following are 5 T cell receptor beta chains from one sample sequenced in a study of response to subunit inactivated influenza vaccine. TCRdb reprocessed the RT-PCR reads via MiXCR and lists one record per CDR3 protein. The data hold around 470,000 distinct CDR3 sequences, with around 7.7% observed a single time. The material was PBMCs from blood, obtained around 25 months after vaccination. Every receptor here comes from a man between 50 and 69 years old who received an inactivated influenza vaccine.

The chain links TRBV12-3 or TRBV12-4 to TRBJ2-7; 9 nucleotides align to TRBD1. This CDR3 contains 14 residues. The V segment lost 6 bases and the J segment 6 bases; nucleotides outside the gene matches: 9. CDR3 coding DNA: TGTGCCAGCAGCCGCTGGGACAGGGCGCGCGAGCAGTACTTC. This sequence encodes CASSRWDRAREQYF.

This clonotype has just a few counts. V and J are TRBV4-3 and TRBJ1-2; no clear D. The germline V gene has CDR1 LGHNA and CDR2 YSLEER. V was pared by 1 base and J by 4 bases, with 16 bases between. The CDR3 runs 16 residues. CDR3 loop: CASSQARRTAPYGYTF. CDR3 sequence (DNA): TGCGCCAGCAGCCAAGCCCGCCGGACGGCTCCCTATGGCTACACCTTC.

The V and J genes are TRBV21-1 and TRBJ2-7; the table assigns TRBD1, which was not confirmed against the DNA. TRBV21-1 is a listed pseudogene. The CDR3 covers 16 residues. The CDR3 coding sequence is TGTGCCAGCAGCAAAGACGTCAGGGAAATAGCCTACGAGCAGTACTTC. Translation: CASSKDVREIAYEQYF.

This clonotype was seen at least ten times. V and J are TRBV7-2 and TRBJ1-6, with 8 bases aligning to TRBD1. Germline trimming cut 3 bases from V and 8 bases from J; bases unmatched to any gene: 3. CDR1 is SGHTA and CDR2 is FQGNSA in the germline V gene. The length of the CDR3 is 14 residues. The CDR3 sequence is CASSFRGRDSPLHF. DNA for the CDR3: TGTGCCAGCAGCTTCAGGGGGCGAGATTCACCCCTCCACTTT. The complete variable domain, with remaining parts taken from reference TRBV7-2 and TRBJ1-6, reads GAGVSQSPSNKVTEKGKDVELRCDPISGHTALYWYRQSLGQGLEFLIYFQGNSAPDKSGLPSDRFSAERTGGSVSTLTIQRTQQEDSAVYLCASSFRGRDSPLHFGNGTRLTVT.

This clonotype was recorded at least ten times. The gene calls are TRBV7-2 and TRBJ2-7; the match to TRBD2 covers 10 bases. CDR3 length equals 14 residues. The trim removed 3 bases at V and 6 bases at J, leaving 5 bases unmatched. CDR1 and CDR2 (germline): SGHTA, FQGNSA. The CDR3 nucleotides read TGTGCCAGCAGCTTCTCTAGCGGGAGAAGCGAGCAGTACTTC. Residues: CASSFSSGRSEQYF.